This TCR beta chain was captured by sequencing in a study of CD8 T cells in ankylosing spondylitis. CDR1 and CDR2 from the germline V gene are MNHEY and SVGEGT. The CDR3 length is 18 residues. V lost 2 bases, J lost 5 bases, and 24 bases lay in between. The table lists this clonotype with many counts. Making use of molecular barcodes, quantitative 5'-RACE generated TCR beta libraries. One entry per CDR3 protein, called by TCRdb with MiXCR from the 5' RACE reads. The table shows about 240,000 distinct CDR3 sequences, with 8% to 9.5% occurring only once. This clonotype was sampled from a male donor with ankylosing spondylitis or in good health (not recorded which). The rearrangement joins TRBV6-2 or TRBV6-3 to TRBJ1-2; a weak D match, TRBD1 (5 bases). Sequencing was done on a sample of blood, either unsorted or a sorted T cell fraction (not recorded which). The CDR3 here is CASSYLSADTGGGYGYTF. The CDR3 nucleotides are TGTGCCAGCAGTTACCTATCCGCCGACACAGGCGGGGGATATGGCTACACCTTC.